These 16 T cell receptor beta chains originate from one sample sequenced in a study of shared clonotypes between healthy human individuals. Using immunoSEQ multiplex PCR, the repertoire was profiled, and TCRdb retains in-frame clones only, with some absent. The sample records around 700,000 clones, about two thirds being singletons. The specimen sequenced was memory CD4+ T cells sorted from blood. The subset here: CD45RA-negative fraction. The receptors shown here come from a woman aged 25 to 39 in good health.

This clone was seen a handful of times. The CDR3 region has the DNA TGCGCCAGCAGCACGGTACCACCGGGACAGGGCCTCAATGAGCAGTTCTTC. Translating gives CASSTVPPGQGLNEQFF. The genes are TRBV5-1 and TRBJ2-1, with 9 bases aligning to TRBD1. This CDR3 has 17 residues. Looked up from germline, CDR1 is SGHRS and CDR2 is YFSETQ. Trimming took 4 bases from V and 6 from J; bases not matched to a gene: 14.

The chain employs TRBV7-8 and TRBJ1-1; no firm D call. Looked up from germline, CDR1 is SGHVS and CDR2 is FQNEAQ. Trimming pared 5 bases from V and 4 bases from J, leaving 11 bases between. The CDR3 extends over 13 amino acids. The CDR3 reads CASSPSRVTEAFF. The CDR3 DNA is TGTGCCAGCAGCCCAAGCCGGGTCACTGAAGCTTTCTTT.

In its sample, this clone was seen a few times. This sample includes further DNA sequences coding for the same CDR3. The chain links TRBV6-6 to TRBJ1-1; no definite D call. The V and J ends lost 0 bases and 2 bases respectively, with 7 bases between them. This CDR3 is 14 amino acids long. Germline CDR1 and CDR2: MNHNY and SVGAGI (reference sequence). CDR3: CASSYSGENTEAFF. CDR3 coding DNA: TGTGCCAGCAGTTACTCTGGGGAAAACACTGAAGCTTTCTTT.

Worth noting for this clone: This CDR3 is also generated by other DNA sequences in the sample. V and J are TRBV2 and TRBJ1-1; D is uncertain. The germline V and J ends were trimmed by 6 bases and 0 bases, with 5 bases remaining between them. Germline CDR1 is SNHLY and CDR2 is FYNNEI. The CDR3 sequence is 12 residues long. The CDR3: CASRGMNTEAFF. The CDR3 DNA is TGTGCCAGCAGAGGTATGAACACTGAAGCTTTCTTT.

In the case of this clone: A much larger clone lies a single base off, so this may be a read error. In DNA, the CDR3 is TGTGCCAGCAGCTTAACGGAGGCAGATACGCAGTATTTT. Amino acid sequence: CASSLTEADTQYF. The chain links TRBV11-3 to TRBJ2-3; maybe TRBD2 (5 bases). The CDR3 loop spans 13 amino acids. V lost 2 bases and J 4 bases, leaving 7 bases between the germline ends. Germline values: CDR1 SGHNT, CDR2 YENEEA.

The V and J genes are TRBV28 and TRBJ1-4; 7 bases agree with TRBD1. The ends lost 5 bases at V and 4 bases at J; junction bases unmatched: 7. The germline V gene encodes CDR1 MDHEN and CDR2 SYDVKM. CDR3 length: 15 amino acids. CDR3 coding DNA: TGTGCCAGCAGTCCCGGAGGACAGGTTAATGAAAAACTGTTTTTT. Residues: CASSPGGQVNEKLFF.

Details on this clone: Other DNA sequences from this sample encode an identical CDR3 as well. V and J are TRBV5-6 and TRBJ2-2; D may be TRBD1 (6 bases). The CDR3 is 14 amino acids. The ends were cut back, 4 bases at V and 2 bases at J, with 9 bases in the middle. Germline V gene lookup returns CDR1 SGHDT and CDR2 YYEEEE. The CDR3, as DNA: TGTGCCAGCAGCCTGGGGGCCAACACCGGGGAGCTGTTTTTT. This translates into CASSLGANTGELFF.

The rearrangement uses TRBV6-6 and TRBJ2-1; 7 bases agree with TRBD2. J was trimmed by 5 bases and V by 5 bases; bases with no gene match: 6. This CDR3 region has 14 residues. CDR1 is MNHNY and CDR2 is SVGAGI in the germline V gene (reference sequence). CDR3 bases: TGTGCCAGCAGTCGCCCTAGCGGTCACAATGAGCAGTTCTTC. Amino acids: CASSRPSGHNEQFF.

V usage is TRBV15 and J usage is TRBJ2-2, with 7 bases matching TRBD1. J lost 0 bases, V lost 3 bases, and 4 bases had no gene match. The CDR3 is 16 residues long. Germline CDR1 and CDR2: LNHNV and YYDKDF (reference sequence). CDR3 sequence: CATSREQGPNTGELFF. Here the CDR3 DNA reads TGTGCCACCAGCAGGGAACAGGGGCCGAACACCGGGGAGCTGTTTTTT.

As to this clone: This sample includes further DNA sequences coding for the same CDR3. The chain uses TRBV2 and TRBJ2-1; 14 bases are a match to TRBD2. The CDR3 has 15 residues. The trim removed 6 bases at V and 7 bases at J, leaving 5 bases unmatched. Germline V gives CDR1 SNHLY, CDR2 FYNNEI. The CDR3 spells CASSLGLAGVNEQFF. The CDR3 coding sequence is TGTGCCAGCAGCCTGGGACTAGCGGGAGTTAATGAGCAGTTCTTC.

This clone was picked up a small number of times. The CDR3 is CASSIRQGEGETQYF. The CDR3, as DNA: TGTGCCAGCAGCATACGACAGGGCGAGGGCGAGACCCAGTACTTC. J is TRBJ2-5 and V is TRBV9; 7 bases align to TRBD1. The V and J ends lost 4 bases and 5 bases, in that order; junction bases with no gene match: 11. Per germline, CDR1 SGDLS and CDR2 YYNGEE. The CDR3 has 15 residues.

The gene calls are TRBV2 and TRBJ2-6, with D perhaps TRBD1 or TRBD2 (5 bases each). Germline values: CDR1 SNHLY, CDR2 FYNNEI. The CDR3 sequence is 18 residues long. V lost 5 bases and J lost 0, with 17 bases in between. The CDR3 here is CASSFRGGSGSGANVLTF. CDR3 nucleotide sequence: TGTGCCAGCAGTTTCCGGGGCGGCAGCGGCTCTGGGGCCAACGTCCTGACTTTC.

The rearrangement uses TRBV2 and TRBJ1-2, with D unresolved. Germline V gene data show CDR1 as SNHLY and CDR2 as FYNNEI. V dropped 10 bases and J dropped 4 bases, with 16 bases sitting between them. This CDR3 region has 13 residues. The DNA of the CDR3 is TGTGCCACTCGGCCTAATAAGGGCTATGGCTACACCTTC. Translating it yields CATRPNKGYGYTF.

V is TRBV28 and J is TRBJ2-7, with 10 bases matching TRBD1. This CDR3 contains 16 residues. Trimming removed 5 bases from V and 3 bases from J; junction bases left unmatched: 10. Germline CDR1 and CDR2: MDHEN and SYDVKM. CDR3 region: CASSITGGDRGYEQYF. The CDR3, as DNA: TGTGCCAGCAGTATAACCGGGGGGGACAGGGGCTACGAGCAGTACTTC. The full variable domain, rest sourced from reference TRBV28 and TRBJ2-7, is DVKVTQSSRYLVKRTGEKVFLECVQDMDHENMFWYRQDPGLGLRLIYFSYDVKMKEKGDIPEGYSVSREKKERFSLILESASTNQTSMYLCASSITGGDRGYEQYFGPGTRLTVT.

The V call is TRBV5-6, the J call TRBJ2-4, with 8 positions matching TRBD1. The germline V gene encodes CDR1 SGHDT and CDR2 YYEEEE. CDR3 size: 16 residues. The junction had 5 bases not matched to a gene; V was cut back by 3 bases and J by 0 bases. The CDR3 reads CASSYRQGQAKNIQYF. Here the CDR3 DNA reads TGTGCCAGCAGCTATAGACAGGGGCAAGCCAAAAACATTCAGTACTTC.

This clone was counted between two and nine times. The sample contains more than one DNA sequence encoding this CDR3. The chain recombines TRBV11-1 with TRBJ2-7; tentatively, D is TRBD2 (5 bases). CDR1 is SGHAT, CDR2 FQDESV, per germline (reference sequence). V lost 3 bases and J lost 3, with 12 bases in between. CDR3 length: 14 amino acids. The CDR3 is CASSFQRDSYEQYF. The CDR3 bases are TGTGCCAGCAGCTTCCAACGGGATAGCTACGAGCAGTACTTC. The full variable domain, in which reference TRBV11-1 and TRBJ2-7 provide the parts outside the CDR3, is EAEVAQSPRYKITEKSQAVAFWCDPISGHATLYWYRQILGQGPELLVQFQDESVVDDSQLPKDRFSAERLKGVDSTLKIQPAELGDSAMYLCASSFQRDSYEQYFGPGTRLTVT.